Listed below are T cell receptor beta chains from one sample, sequenced in a study of T cells after yellow fever vaccination. TCRdb called the 5' RACE reads again in MiXCR, with one record for every CDR3 protein. Of 500,000 to 650,000 distinct CDR3 sequences in the sample, approximately 13% were seen once. Sequenced here: PBMCs, sampled on the day of the yellow fever booster vaccination. All receptors derive from a man younger than 45 who received the YFV17D yellow fever vaccine. CDR3s include the opening cysteine and the closing phenylalanine or tryptophan. D genes are given only for firm matches. Size tells how often a clone was seen (once, few, many) or the class of an expanded clone, and some rows leave it out.

clone_size	v_call	j_call	d_call	cdr3_aa	cdr3_nt
many	TRBV10-3	TRBJ1-6	-	CAISEDGSPLHF	TGTGCCATCAGTGAGGATGGTTCACCCCTCCACTTT
-	TRBV28	TRBJ2-7	-	CASSEGQTYEQYF	TGTGCCAGCAGTGAAGGACAAACCTACGAGCAGTACTTC
many	TRBV7-2	TRBJ2-7	TRBD2	CASSRLAGVYEQYF	TGTGCCAGCAGTCGACTAGCGGGAGTCTACGAGCAGTACTTC
-	TRBV27	TRBJ2-1	TRBD2	CASSLSAGVLYNVQFF	TGTGCCAGCAGTTTGAGTGCGGGAGTGCTCTACAATGTGCAGTTCTTC
few	TRBV10-3	TRBJ2-7	-	CAIGKDYEQYF	TGTGCCATCGGGAAGGACTACGAGCAGTACTTC
-	TRBV24-1	TRBJ2-5	TRBD2	CATSDFKGGSETQYF	TGTGCCACCAGTGATTTTAAGGGCGGGAGCGAGACCCAGTACTTC
few	TRBV2	TRBJ2-1	TRBD2	CASSARLAGLGEQFF	TGTGCCAGCAGTGCGAGACTAGCGGGACTCGGTGAGCAGTTCTTC
-	TRBV6-5	TRBJ2-3	-	CASSYRGVEDTQYF	TGTGCCAGCAGTTACCGAGGTGTCGAGGATACGCAGTATTTT
-	TRBV5-4	TRBJ2-5	-	CASSLSPENQETQYF	TGTGCCAGCAGCTTGTCACCGGAGAACCAGGAGACCCAGTACTTC
many	TRBV30	TRBJ1-1	-	CAWSEGRINPRAFF	TGTGCCTGGAGCGAAGGAAGAATTAACCCACGGGCTTTCTTT
-	TRBV10-3	TRBJ1-3	-	CAMRETVSGNTIYF	TGTGCCATGAGAGAGACAGTTTCTGGAAACACCATATATTTT
-	TRBV20-1	TRBJ2-1	-	CSATLVRNEQFF	TGCAGTGCCACCCTCGTCAGAAATGAGCAGTTCTTC
-	TRBV20-1	TRBJ2-7	-	CSAPGALRGGTYEQYF	TGCAGTGCCCCCGGGGCCCTTCGGGGAGGAACCTACGAGCAGTACTTC
few	TRBV11-2	TRBJ2-7	-	CASSLAGFYEQYF	TGTGCCAGCAGCTTAGCCGGGTTTTACGAGCAGTACTTC
many	TRBV4-3	TRBJ2-1	TRBD2	CASSQEASGPSYNEQFF	TGCGCCAGCAGCCAAGAAGCTAGCGGGCCCTCCTACAATGAGCAGTTCTTC
few	TRBV12-3/TRBV12-4	TRBJ2-3	-	CASTPLRGPGADTQYF	TGTGCCAGCACCCCCCTAAGAGGGCCGGGGGCAGATACGCAGTATTTT
few	TRBV12-3/TRBV12-4	TRBJ2-1	-	CASSLATNNEQFF	TGTGCCAGCAGTTTGGCGACCAACAATGAGCAGTTCTTC
-	TRBV3-1	TRBJ2-1	TRBD1	CASSQDRERGRRSYNEQFF	TGTGCCAGCAGCCAAGATCGCGAAAGGGGGCGCCGGTCCTACAATGAGCAGTTCTTC
few	TRBV12-3/TRBV12-4	TRBJ2-5	-	CASSFEGEETQYF	TGTGCCAGCAGTTTTGAGGGAGAAGAGACCCAGTACTTC
few	TRBV30	TRBJ2-5	TRBD1	CAWGTGARETQYF	TGTGCCTGGGGGACAGGGGCACGAGAGACCCAGTACTTC
-	TRBV14	TRBJ2-3	-	CASSQGLAQYTDTQYF	TGTGCCAGCAGCCAAGGGTTAGCGCAATACACAGATACGCAGTATTTT
few	TRBV20-1	TRBJ2-7	TRBD2	CSASPSGHSYEQYF	TGCAGTGCTAGCCCTAGCGGACACTCCTACGAGCAGTACTTC
few	TRBV5-1	TRBJ2-1	TRBD1	CASSSLFGQGASSYNEQFF	TGCGCCAGCAGCTCCTTATTCGGACAGGGGGCCAGCTCCTACAATGAGCAGTTCTTC
-	TRBV6-2/TRBV6-3	TRBJ2-1	TRBD2	CASSRTSTYEQFF	TGTGCCAGCAGTAGGACTAGCACCTATGAGCAGTTCTTC
few	TRBV6-2/TRBV6-3	TRBJ2-3	TRBD1	CASSYPTGGTDTQYF	TGTGCCAGCAGTTACCCGACAGGGGGCACAGATACGCAGTATTTT
-	TRBV5-1	TRBJ2-5	-	CASSPPRIRGAPETQYF	TGCGCCAGCAGCCCACCTCGGATCCGGGGGGCGCCTGAGACCCAGTACTTC
many	TRBV7-2	TRBJ2-5	-	CASSLARGETQYF	TGTGCCAGCAGCTTAGCCCGCGGAGAGACCCAGTACTTC
-	TRBV6-1	TRBJ2-1	-	CASSPTSDFPSYNEQFF	TGTGCCAGCAGCCCTACTTCGGACTTTCCCTCCTACAATGAGCAGTTCTTC
-	TRBV14	TRBJ2-5	-	CASSRAGVETQYF	TGTGCCAGCAGCCGGGCAGGGGTGGAGACCCAGTACTTC
-	TRBV3-1	TRBJ2-3	TRBD2	CASSQRRGTSGREWGTDTQYF	TGTGCCAGCAGCCAGAGAAGGGGAACTAGCGGGAGAGAATGGGGCACAGATACGCAGTATTTT
few	TRBV5-1	TRBJ2-3	TRBD2	CASSSQAGTSGRGVTQYF	TGCGCCAGCAGCTCCCAAGCCGGGACTAGCGGGAGAGGGGTTACGCAGTATTTT
-	TRBV9	TRBJ2-7	-	CASSVDSGGTYEQYF	TGTGCCAGCAGCGTAGATAGTGGCGGTACCTACGAGCAGTACTTC
few	TRBV30	TRBJ2-7	TRBD2	CAWSTGTSGPYF	TGTGCCTGGAGTACAGGGACTAGCGGGCCGTACTTC
-	TRBV20-1	TRBJ2-6	-	CSARFSGANVLTF	TGCAGTGCTAGATTCTCTGGGGCCAACGTCCTGACTTTC
few	TRBV20-1	TRBJ1-1	-	CSAVDSPGEAFF	TGCAGTGCGGTAGACTCTCCTGGTGAAGCTTTCTTT
few	TRBV19	TRBJ2-1	TRBD2	CASTVGSASGRAGSYNEQFF	TGTGCCAGTACGGTAGGTTCGGCTAGCGGGAGGGCCGGATCCTACAATGAGCAGTTCTTC
few	TRBV12-3/TRBV12-4	TRBJ2-1	-	CASKGGADYNEQFF	TGTGCCAGCAAAGGAGGGGCAGACTACAATGAGCAGTTCTTC
many	TRBV7-2	TRBJ2-3	TRBD1	CASSLGWDRGTDTQYF	TGTGCCAGCAGCTTAGGTTGGGACAGGGGCACAGATACGCAGTATTTT
-	TRBV6-2/TRBV6-3	TRBJ1-5	-	CASSYIQENQPQHF	TGTGCCAGCAGTTACATCCAGGAGAATCAGCCCCAGCATTTT
few	TRBV6-1	TRBJ1-5	-	CASSRDTIDQPQHF	TGTGCCAGCAGTAGGGATACGATAGATCAGCCCCAGCATTTT
-	TRBV5-6	TRBJ2-5	-	CASSSKTGRKTQYF	TGTGCCAGCAGCTCGAAGACCGGGCGCAAGACCCAGTACTTC
few	TRBV20-1	TRBJ2-3	-	CSAYGSPTDTQYF	TGCAGTGCTTACGGAAGCCCCACAGATACGCAGTATTTT
many	TRBV27	TRBJ2-3	-	CASSPTGWGTDTQYF	TGTGCCAGCAGTCCGACGGGTTGGGGGACAGATACGCAGTATTTT
-	TRBV24-1	TRBJ2-3	TRBD2	CATSDPSGATDTQYF	TGTGCCACCAGTGATCCTAGCGGGGCCACAGATACGCAGTATTTT
many	TRBV27	TRBJ2-5	TRBD2	CASSLGASGRAETQYF	TGTGCCAGCAGTTTAGGGGCTAGCGGGAGGGCCGAGACCCAGTACTTC
few	TRBV6-5	TRBJ2-2	TRBD2	CASSYIGRALTGELFF	TGTGCCAGCAGTTACATAGGGAGGGCCTTAACCGGGGAGCTGTTTTTT
few	TRBV7-3	TRBJ2-3	TRBD2	CASSSRTGGGVDTQYF	TGTGCCAGCAGTTCCCGTACGGGAGGGGGAGTGGATACGCAGTATTTT
few	TRBV7-2	TRBJ1-1	TRBD1	CASSFQPGTGNTEAFF	TGTGCCAGCAGCTTCCAACCCGGGACAGGGAACACTGAAGCTTTCTTT
few	TRBV10-3	TRBJ2-5	TRBD2	CAIGPSGSRETQYF	TGTGCCATCGGCCCTAGCGGGAGTAGGGAGACCCAGTACTTC